This T cell receptor (beta chain) was retrieved from a study of blood T cell repertoires in COVID-19. Study context: The United States, Italy and Spain were the sources of the acute and convalescent COVID-19 samples. PBMCs, B-cell-depleted T cells, or T cells provided the cDNA or gDNA that made up the material.

The ends were cut back, 5 bases at V and 9 bases at J, with 8 bases in the middle. The CDR3 is 11 amino acids. Measured with immunoSEQ multiplex PCR; TCRdb has only the in-frame clones, and not every one. This repertoire shows roughly 170,000 clones, 83% found once; its top ten account for 4.4%. The cohort comprised adults aged roughly 18 to 100 years residing in 20 to 30 US areas. Donors in Cohort 3 who had recovered were those with two negative PCRs, healthcare professional clearance, or resolution of their symptoms. Sequenced material: PBMCs or T cells enriched from blood (not recorded which). This clonotype was obtained from a woman aged 50 to 60 who had recovered from COVID-19. The chain is built from TRBV12-3 or TRBV12-4 and TRBJ2-1, with D tentatively TRBD1 (5 bases). CDR3 in DNA: TGTGCCAGCAGTACAGGAAGTGAGCAGTTCTTC. Its translation is CASSTGSEQFF.